These 30 T cell receptor beta chains share one sample of origin, sequenced in a study of T cells after yellow fever vaccination. TCRdb itself ran the 5' RACE reads through MiXCR, one entry per CDR3 protein. The table includes approximately 300,000 distinct CDR3 sequences, about 8.7% detected once. Sequenced material: PBMCs, taken on the day of the first yellow fever vaccination. These receptor sequences come from a man younger than 35 who received the YFV17D yellow fever vaccine.

This clonotype appeared a few times. This chain connects TRBV5-4 to TRBJ2-5, with 8 bases fitting TRBD2. This CDR3 region has 15 residues. The germline CDR1 and CDR2 sequences are SGHNT and YYREEE (reference sequence). V was clipped by 0 bases and J by 3 bases; unmatched bases: 4. In DNA form, the CDR3 reads TGTGCCAGCAGCTTGGAGGGGACTAGAAAAGAGACCCAGTACTTC. Translation gives CASSLEGTRKETQYF.

This clonotype was seen more than once but under ten times. This chain uses TRBV12-3 or TRBV12-4 with TRBJ2-2; D call uncertain. This CDR3 has 10 amino acids. CDR3 coding DNA: TGTGCGGTGTTCACCGGGGAGCTGTTTTTT. Its protein is CAVFTGELFF.

A word on this clonotype: A read error may explain this, as a much larger clone is one base away. This chain connects TRBV7-7 to TRBJ2-5; 10 bases are shared with TRBD1. This CDR3 region has 14 residues. Germline CDR1 reads SSHAT; CDR2 reads FNYEAQ (reference sequence). The DNA for the CDR3 is TGTGCTGGCAGCTTGTGGACAGGGGGAGAGACCCAGTACTTC. Translation gives CAGSLWTGGETQYF. Using reference TRBV7-7 and TRBJ2-5 for the parts outside the CDR3, the full variable domain is GAGVSQSPRYKVTKRGQDVTLRCDPISSHATLYWYQQALGQGPEFLTYFNYEAQPDKSGLPSDRFSAERPEGSISTLTIQRTEQRDSAMYRCAGSLWTGGETQYFGPGTRLLVL.

This clonotype was counted between two and nine times. The rearrangement uses TRBV7-2 and TRBJ1-6; no clear D. CDR3 size: 14 residues. Germline V gene lookup returns CDR1 SGHTA and CDR2 FQGNSA. Trimming shortened V by 1 base and J by 6 bases, and 7 bases separated the two germline ends. The CDR3 loop is CASSLVGPNSPLHF. CDR3 in DNA: TGTGCCAGCAGCTTAGTAGGGCCTAATTCACCCCTCCACTTT. Supplemented by reference TRBV7-2 and TRBJ1-6, the full variable domain reads GAGVSQSPSNKVTEKGKDVELRCDPISGHTALYWYRQSLGQGLEFLIYFQGNSAPDKSGLPSDRFSAERTGGSVSTLTIQRTQQEDSAVYLCASSLVGPNSPLHFGNGTRLTVT.

This clonotype came up a few times. The rearrangement links TRBV7-2 to TRBJ2-2; D unresolved. The germline V gene has CDR1 SGHTA and CDR2 FQGNSA. Trimming left V 7 bases short and J 7 bases short, with 16 bases between. The CDR3 contains 14 residues. The CDR3 sequence is CASTPTPYGGELFF. CDR3 DNA: TGTGCCAGCACCCCCACCCCATACGGCGGGGAGCTGTTTTTT.

The chain couples TRBV11-3 to TRBJ2-1; D tentatively fits TRBD1 or TRBD2 (6 bases each). Germline CDR1 is SGHNT and CDR2 is YENEEA. This CDR3 comprises 13 residues. Trimming pared 5 bases from V and 7 bases from J, leaving 12 bases between. The CDR3 DNA reads TGTGCCAGCAGCAGCCGGGGGCCAAATGAGCAGTTCTTC. It is translated as CASSSRGPNEQFF.

This clonotype occurred a few times. The chain recombines TRBV7-2 with TRBJ2-7; D remains unclear. Germline V gene data show CDR1 as SGHTA and CDR2 as FQGNSA. The CDR3 runs 15 residues. Trimming pared 1 base from V and 3 bases from J, leaving 13 bases between. The CDR3, as DNA: TGTGCCAGCAGCTTAGGGGCCAGCAGGAGCTACGAGCAGTACTTC. Translated, it gives CASSLGASRSYEQYF.

This clonotype was counted only a few times. V gene TRBV7-3 combines with J gene TRBJ2-1, with 10 bases aligning to TRBD2. This CDR3 region has 18 residues. The germline gives CDR1 SGHTA, CDR2 FQGTGA. J lost 8 bases, V lost 5 bases, and 18 bases had no gene match. CDR3 nucleotide sequence: TGTGCCAGCAGCCCAAAACTGGCTAGCGGGGGCATAGTAGATGAGCAGTTCTTC. This encodes CASSPKLASGGIVDEQFF. The whole variable domain, remainder taken from reference TRBV7-3 and TRBJ2-1, is GAGVSQTPSNKVTEKGKYVELRCDPISGHTALYWYRQSLGQGPEFLIYFQGTGAADDSGLPNDRFFAVRPEGSVSTLKIQRTERGDSAVYLCASSPKLASGGIVDEQFFGPGTRLTVL.

This clonotype came up a few times. The rearrangement uses TRBV7-2 and TRBJ2-3; 12 bases are a match to TRBD1. Germline CDR1 reads SGHTA; CDR2 reads FQGNSA. With V trimmed by 7 bases and J by 4 bases, 6 bases remained unmatched. CDR3 length equals 15 residues. CDR3 in amino acids: CASKRDRGRPDTQYF. The CDR3 DNA is TGTGCCAGCAAGCGGGACAGGGGGCGCCCAGATACGCAGTATTTT.

This clonotype was observed at least ten times. J is TRBJ2-3 and V is TRBV10-3; TRBD2 aligns across 10 bases. J was trimmed by 1 base and V by 3 bases; bases with no gene match: 7. There are 17 residues in the CDR3. Germline V lookup: CDR1 ENHRY, CDR2 SYGVKD. In DNA, the CDR3 is TGTGCCATCAGTGACGTTACCGGGACTAGCGGCACAGATACGCAGTATTTT. The encoded protein is CAISDVTGTSGTDTQYF.

The table lists this clonotype with a few counts. CDR3 region: CASSLSWTGQDYGYTF. CDR3 nucleotides: TGTGCCAGCAGTTTAAGCTGGACAGGGCAGGACTATGGCTACACCTTC. The chain employs TRBV12-3 or TRBV12-4 and TRBJ1-2, with 8 nucleotides matching TRBD1. Unmatched junction bases numbered 8, after V lost 2 bases and J lost 3 bases. The CDR3 runs to 16 residues.

This clonotype was observed many times. This sequence joins TRBV7-2 and TRBJ2-4; 9 nucleotides agree with TRBD2. The CDR3 totals 14 residues. After removal of 1 base from V and 5 bases from J, the junction contained 0 bases not matched to a gene. Per germline, CDR1 SGHTA and CDR2 FQGNSA. DNA for the CDR3: TGTGCCAGCAGCTTAGGCGGGGGGGAAAACATTCAGTACTTC. Translated, it gives CASSLGGGENIQYF. Variable domain in full (rest from reference TRBV7-2 and TRBJ2-4): GAGVSQSPSNKVTEKGKDVELRCDPISGHTALYWYRQSLGQGLEFLIYFQGNSAPDKSGLPSDRFSAERTGGSVSTLTIQRTQQEDSAVYLCASSLGGGENIQYFGAGTRLSVL.

This clonotype was seen only a few times. The CDR3 DNA sequence: TGTGCCAGTAGTATCAGAGGACAGGGCAATCAGCCCCAGCATTTT. Amino acid sequence: CASSIRGQGNQPQHF. The rearrangement links TRBV19 to TRBJ1-5; 7 bases line up with TRBD1. The CDR3 is 15 residues long. Trimming took 3 bases from V and 2 from J; bases not matched to a gene: 4. The V gene's germline CDR1 is LNHDA and CDR2 SQIVND (reference sequence).

This clonotype was recorded at least ten times. V gene TRBV5-6 combines with J gene TRBJ1-1; the D gene is possibly TRBD1 (5 bases). Per the germline V gene, CDR1 is SGHDT and CDR2 is YYEEEE. CDR3 size: 16 residues. V lost 1 base to trimming and J lost 5 bases, with 18 bases between them. In DNA form, the CDR3 reads TGTGCCAGCAGCTTGCCGGGACTTGCTGGGAGGACTGAAGCTTTCTTT. The encoded protein is CASSLPGLAGRTEAFF.

This clonotype was seen ten or more times. The CDR3 DNA follows: TGCAGTGCTCCCACTACGCTCTCCTACAATGAGCAGTTCTTC. This codes for CSAPTTLSYNEQFF. This chain joins TRBV20-1 and TRBJ2-1; D is uncertain. Germline V gene lookup returns CDR1 DFQATT and CDR2 SNEGSKA (reference sequence). Trimming left V 5 bases short and J 0 bases short, with 11 bases between. This CDR3 is 14 amino acids long.

The chain carries TRBV5-1 and TRBJ1-1; possible D gene TRBD1, 5 bases. From germline, CDR1 is SGHRS and CDR2 YFSETQ. The V and J ends lost 0 bases and 4 bases respectively, with 13 bases between them. The CDR3 totals 15 residues. CDR3 nucleotide sequence: TGCGCCAGCAGCTTGGTCTCAGGGTCGGGCACTGAAGCTTTCTTT. Its protein product is CASSLVSGSGTEAFF. Supplemented by reference TRBV5-1 and TRBJ1-1, the full variable domain reads KAGVTQTPRYLIKTRGQQVTLSCSPISGHRSVSWYQQTPGQGLQFLFEYFSETQRNKGNFPGRFSGRQFSNSRSEMNVSTLELGDSALYLCASSLVSGSGTEAFFGQGTRLTVV.

This clonotype occurred many times. The rearrangement uses TRBV28 and TRBJ1-5; 7 nucleotides agree with TRBD1. Germline V CDR1 and CDR2: MDHEN, SYDVKM. The CDR3 covers 16 residues. The junction had 12 bases not matched to a gene; V was cut back by 6 bases and J by 4 bases. CDR3 sequence: CASRIFRDSSNQPQHF. The CDR3 bases are TGTGCCAGCAGGATATTCCGGGACAGCTCTAATCAGCCCCAGCATTTT.

This clonotype was detected many times. The rearrangement links TRBV4-3 to TRBJ2-7; possibly TRBD1 for D (5 bases). The CDR3 loop spans 15 amino acids. Germline CDR1 reads LGHNA; CDR2 reads YSLEER. V was pared by 1 base and J by 2 bases, with 12 bases between. The CDR3 coding sequence is TGCGCCAGCAGCCAAGGGCTCGACAGTACCTACGAGCAGTACTTC. It specifies CASSQGLDSTYEQYF.

This clonotype showed up just a few times. The chain joins TRBV5-6 to TRBJ2-7; D is perhaps TRBD2 (6 bases). This CDR3 is built from 14 residues. Germline V lookup: CDR1 SGHDT, CDR2 YYEEEE. In nucleotides, the CDR3 is TGTGCCAGCAGCTTGCTATGGACGGACTACCCCGAGGACGTC. It codes for CASSLLWTDYPEDV.

This sequence joins TRBV23-1 and TRBJ2-7; D possibly corresponds to TRBD1 (5 bases). TRBV23-1 is annotated as an ORF whose role is uncertain. The length of the CDR3 is 12 residues. In DNA form, the CDR3 reads TGCGCCTGCAGGGCCCACATTTACGAGCAGTACGTC. Translated, it gives CACRAHIYEQYV.

Comments on this clonotype: Compared with germline, one end of the junction differs, possibly owing to a read error. The V gene is TRBV5-6, the J gene TRBJ2-4; possible D gene TRBD1, 5 bases. CDR3 length: 15 residues. Germline assignment: CDR1 SGHDT and CDR2 YYEEEE. DNA of the CDR3: TGTTCCAGCAGCTTGGCCGGTTCAGGGAAGAACATTCAGTACTTC. This sequence encodes CSSSLAGSGKNIQYF.

This clonotype was observed at least ten times. The V call is TRBV7-2, the J call TRBJ2-1; D remains ambiguous. Germline V CDR1 and CDR2: SGHTA, FQGNSA. With 6 bases removed from V and 4 bases from J, the gap between germline ends came to 10 bases. CDR3 length: 13 residues. The CDR3 DNA reads as TGTGCCAGCAGTCCGTACATGTACAATGAGCAGTTCTTC. It translates to CASSPYMYNEQFF. Full variable domain (outside the CDR3, taken from reference TRBV7-2 and TRBJ2-1): GAGVSQSPSNKVTEKGKDVELRCDPISGHTALYWYRQSLGQGLEFLIYFQGNSAPDKSGLPSDRFSAERTGGSVSTLTIQRTQQEDSAVYLCASSPYMYNEQFFGPGTRLTVL.

The chain couples TRBV20-1 to TRBJ1-5, with D unresolved. The V end lost 5 bases, the J end lost 11 bases, and 19 bases lay between the germline ends. CDR1 and CDR2 (germline): DFQATT, SNEGSKA (reference sequence). CDR3 size: 13 residues. CDR3 coding DNA: TGCAGTGCTCACGGGCCTAGCGAGGTGTCCCAGCATTTT. Translating it yields CSAHGPSEVSQHF.

The CDR3 loop reads CASSRAVGAATYEQYF. The CDR3 nucleotides read TGTGCCAGCAGCCGGGCCGTTGGAGCCGCTACCTACGAGCAGTACTTC. The rearrangement joins TRBV4-2 to TRBJ2-7; D unresolved. The V end was cut by 4 bases, the J end by 2 bases, with 18 bases between. Germline V gene sequence: CDR1 LGHNA, CDR2 YNFKEQ. The CDR3 spans 16 residues.

In its sample, this clonotype was seen a few times. This chain connects TRBV5-5 to TRBJ2-7; no reliable D call. Germline V gene data show CDR1 as SGHKS and CDR2 as YYEKEE (reference sequence). Trimming removed 4 bases at V and 1 base at J, with 15 bases between. The CDR3 length is 15 residues. The DNA of the CDR3 is TGTGCCAGCAGCCTTGACACGAACCCTTCCTACGAGCAGTACGTC. This gives the protein CASSLDTNPSYEQYV.

The genes are TRBV29-1 and TRBJ2-3, with D perhaps matching TRBD1 (5 bases). CDR1 SQVTM and CDR2 ANQGSEA come from the germline V gene. The CDR3 length is 11 residues. V dropped 6 bases and J dropped 5 bases, with 9 bases sitting between them. CDR3 nucleotide sequence: TGCAGCGTGAGAAGGGGAGATACGCAGTATTTT. As protein: CSVRRGDTQYF.

The table lists this clonotype with a few counts. This chain joins TRBV20-1 and TRBJ1-4; D is ambiguous. The CDR3 is 11 residues long. Trimming left V 6 bases short and J 6 bases short, with 8 bases between. Germline loops: CDR1 DFQATT, CDR2 SNEGSKA (reference sequence). DNA of the CDR3: TGCAGTGCCGCGGAGTATGAAAAACTGTTTTTT. Its translation: CSAAEYEKLFF.

This clonotype has only a few counts. The CDR3 loop reads CASSTRDNSGNTIYF. Written as DNA, the CDR3 is TGTGCCAGCAGCACCCGGGACAACTCTGGAAACACCATATATTTT. V is TRBV5-8 and J is TRBJ1-3; D perhaps matches TRBD1 (6 bases). Trimming shortened V by 4 bases and J by 0 bases, and 11 bases separated the two germline ends. The germline gives CDR1 SGHTS, CDR2 YDEGEE. CDR3 length: 15 amino acids.

V usage is TRBV9 and J usage is TRBJ2-1; tentative D call: TRBD1 (7 bases). CDR3 length: 16 amino acids. V lost 0 bases and J 2 bases, leaving 12 bases between the germline ends. Germline values: CDR1 SGDLS, CDR2 YYNGEE. The CDR3 DNA follows: TGTGCCAGCAGCGTAGCCAGGGGGGCAACCTACAATGAGCAGTTCTTC. This gives the protein CASSVARGATYNEQFF. Using reference TRBV9 and TRBJ2-1 for the parts outside the CDR3, the full variable domain is DSGVTQTPKHLITATGQRVTLRCSPRSGDLSVYWYQQSLDQGLQFLIQYYNGEERAKGNILERFSAQQFPDLHSELNLSSLELGDSALYFCASSVARGATYNEQFFGPGTRLTVL.

There are a few counts of this clonotype. The CDR3 nucleotides read TGCGCCAGCAGCCAAGACTGGGGACTAAGCACAGATACGCAGTATTTT. This sequence encodes CASSQDWGLSTDTQYF. The gene calls are TRBV4-3 and TRBJ2-3, with 7 bases lining up with TRBD2. CDR3 size: 16 residues. From germline, CDR1 is LGHNA and CDR2 YSLEER. With V trimmed by 0 bases and J by 0 bases, 3 bases remained unmatched.